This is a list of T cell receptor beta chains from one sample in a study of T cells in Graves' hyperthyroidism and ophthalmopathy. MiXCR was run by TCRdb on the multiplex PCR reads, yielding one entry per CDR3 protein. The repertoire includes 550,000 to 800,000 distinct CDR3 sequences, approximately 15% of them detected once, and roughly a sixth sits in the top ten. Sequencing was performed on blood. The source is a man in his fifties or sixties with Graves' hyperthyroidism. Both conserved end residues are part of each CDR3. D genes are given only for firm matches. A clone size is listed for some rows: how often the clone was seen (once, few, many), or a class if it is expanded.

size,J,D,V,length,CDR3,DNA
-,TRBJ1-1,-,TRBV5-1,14,CASSARGSNTEAFF,TGCGCCAGCAGCGCCCGGGGTTCGAACACTGAAGCTTTCTTT
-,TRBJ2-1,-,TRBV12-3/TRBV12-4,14,CASSLTGMIDEQFF,TGTGCCAGCAGTTTAACGGGAATGATCGATGAGCAGTTCTTC
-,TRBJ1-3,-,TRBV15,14,CATSRQGIADTIYF,TGTGCCACCAGCAGGCAGGGGATCGCGGACACCATATATTTT
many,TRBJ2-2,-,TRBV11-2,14,CASSLDRYNGELFF,TGTGCCAGCAGCTTAGATAGATACAATGGGGAGCTGTTTTTT
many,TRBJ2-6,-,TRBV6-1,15,CASSEVGSGANVLTF,TGTGCCAGCAGTGAAGTGGGCTCTGGGGCCAACGTCCTGACTTTC
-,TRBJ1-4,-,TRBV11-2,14,CASSSGTVLGKLFF,TGTGCCAGCAGCTCCGGGACGGTGCTAGGTAAACTGTTTTTT
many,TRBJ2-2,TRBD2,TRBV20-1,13,CSASGRQPGELFF,TGCAGTGCTAGCGGGAGGCAACCCGGGGAGCTGTTTTTT
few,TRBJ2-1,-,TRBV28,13,CASRSGPYNEQFF,TGTGCCAGCAGATCCGGACCTTACAATGAGCAGTTCTTC
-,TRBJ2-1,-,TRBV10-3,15,CAITVDSDSYNEQFF,TGTGCCATCACTGTAGACAGCGACTCCTACAATGAGCAGTTCTTC
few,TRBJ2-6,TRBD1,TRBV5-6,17,CASSLAGQGTRANVLTF,TGTGCCAGCAGCCTTGCCGGACAGGGGACTAGGGCCAACGTCCTGACTTTC
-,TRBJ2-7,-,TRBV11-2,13,CASSLDPDYEQYF,TGTGCCAGCAGCTTAGATCCGGACTACGAGCAGTACTTC
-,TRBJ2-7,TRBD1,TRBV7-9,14,CAGSFRQGSYEQYF,TGTGCCGGCAGCTTCCGACAGGGAAGCTACGAGCAGTACTTC
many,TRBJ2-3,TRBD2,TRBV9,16,CASSVSAGGSGDTQYF,TGTGCCAGCAGCGTTTCAGCGGGAGGATCAGGCGATACGCAGTATTTT
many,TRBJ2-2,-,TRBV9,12,CASGGYTGELFF,TGTGCCAGCGGTGGTTACACCGGGGAGCTGTTTTTT
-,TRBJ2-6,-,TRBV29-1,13,CSVAVDGANVLTF,TGCAGCGTTGCTGTAGATGGGGCCAACGTCCTGACTTTC
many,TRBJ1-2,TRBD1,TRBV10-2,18,CASSEIGSWDRGPRGYTF,TGCGCCAGCAGTGAGATCGGATCGTGGGACAGGGGGCCCAGGGGCTACACCTTC
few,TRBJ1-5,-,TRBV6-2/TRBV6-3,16,CASSSALGVANQPQHF,TGTGCCAGCAGTTCCGCGCTTGGTGTAGCAAATCAGCCCCAGCATTTT
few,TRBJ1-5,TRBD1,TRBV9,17,CASSAGTGRTSNQPQHF,TGTGCCAGCAGCGCAGGGACAGGGAGGACGAGCAATCAGCCCCAGCATTTT
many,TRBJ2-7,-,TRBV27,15,CASSLSGGTGYEQYF,TGTGCCAGCAGTTTATCTGGGGGGACGGGCTACGAGCAGTACTTC
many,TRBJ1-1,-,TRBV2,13,CASRTIGQHEAFF,TGTGCCAGCCGAACAATAGGACAGCATGAAGCTTTCTTT
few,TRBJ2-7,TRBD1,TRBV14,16,CASSPVDRGKSYEQYF,TGTGCCAGCAGCCCCGTGGACAGGGGCAAATCCTACGAGCAGTACTTC
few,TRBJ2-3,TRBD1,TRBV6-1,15,CASSTRGMMADTQYF,TGTGCCAGCAGCACCAGGGGGATGATGGCAGATACGCAGTATTTT
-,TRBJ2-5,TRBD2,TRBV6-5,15,CASSYTSGTRGAQYF,TGTGCCAGCAGTTACACCTCCGGGACTAGGGGGGCCCAGTACTTC
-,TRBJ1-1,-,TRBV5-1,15,CASSVGDSRTTEAFF,TGCGCCAGCAGCGTGGGAGACAGCAGGACCACTGAAGCTTTCTTT
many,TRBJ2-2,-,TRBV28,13,CASSSGPNGELFF,TGTGCCAGCAGTTCCGGGCCAAATGGGGAGCTGTTTTTT
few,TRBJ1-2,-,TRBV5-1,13,CASSPQDGYGYTF,TGCGCCAGCAGCCCACAGGACGGCTATGGCTACACCTTC
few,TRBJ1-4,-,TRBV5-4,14,CASSFSGAGEKLFF,TGTGCCAGCAGCTTTTCAGGGGCCGGTGAAAAACTGTTTTTT
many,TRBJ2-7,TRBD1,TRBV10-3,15,CAIHERTGDSYEQYF,TGTGCCATCCACGAGCGGACAGGGGACTCCTACGAGCAGTACTTC
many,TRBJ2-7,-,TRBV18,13,CASSRDIDYEQYF,TGTGCCAGCTCGAGGGACATAGACTACGAGCAGTACTTC
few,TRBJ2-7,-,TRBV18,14,CASSPNLAAYEQYF,TGTGCCAGCTCACCGAACCTAGCCGCCTACGAGCAGTACTTC
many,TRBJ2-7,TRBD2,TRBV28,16,CASSAPLAGGSYEQYF,TGTGCCAGCAGTGCTCCTCTAGCGGGAGGCTCCTACGAGCAGTACTTC
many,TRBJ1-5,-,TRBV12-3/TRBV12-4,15,CASSEQGPSNQPQHF,TGTGCCAGCAGTGAACAGGGTCCAAGCAATCAGCCCCAGCATTTT
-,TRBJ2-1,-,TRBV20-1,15,CSARGRDGTYNEQFF,TGCAGTGCTAGAGGCCGGGACGGGACCTACAATGAGCAGTTCTTC
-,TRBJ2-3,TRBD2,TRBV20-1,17,CSARTSGRGSPPDTQYF,TGCAGTGCTAGGACTAGCGGGAGGGGATCACCCCCAGATACGCAGTATTTT
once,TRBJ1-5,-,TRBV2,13,CASRVDGNQPQHF,TGTGCCAGCAGGGTCGATGGCAATCAGCCCCAGCATTTT
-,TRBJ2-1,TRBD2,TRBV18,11,CASREGNEQFF,TGTGCCAGCCGGGAGGGCAATGAGCAGTTCTTC
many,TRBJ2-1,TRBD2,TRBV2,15,CASSGSSGSYNEQFF,TGTGCCAGCAGTGGGTCTAGCGGGTCCTACAATGAGCAGTTCTTC
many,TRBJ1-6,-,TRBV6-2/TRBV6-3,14,CASSFRDTNSPLHF,TGTGCCAGCAGTTTCCGGGACACAAATTCACCCCTCCACTTT
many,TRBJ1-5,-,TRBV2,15,CASSVQDYSNQPQHF,TGTGCCAGCAGTGTCCAGGATTATAGCAATCAGCCCCAGCATTTT
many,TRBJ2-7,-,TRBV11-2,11,CASSMSYEQYF,TGTGCCAGCAGCATGAGCTACGAGCAGTACTTC
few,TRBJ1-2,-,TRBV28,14,CASRLGRANYGYTF,TGTGCCAGCAGGTTGGGACGTGCCAACTATGGCTACACCTTC
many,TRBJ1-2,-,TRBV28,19,CASSFLPKPPGFRSYGYTF,TGTGCCAGCAGTTTCTTGCCCAAACCCCCGGGTTTCCGGAGCTATGGCTACACCTTC
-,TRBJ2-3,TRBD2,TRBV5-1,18,CASSLEWGTSGSTDTQYF,TGCGCCAGCAGCTTGGAATGGGGGACTAGCGGGAGCACAGATACGCAGTATTTT